A selection of T cell receptor beta chains follows, all from one sample in a study of PD-1 and CTLA-4 blockade in melanoma. The protocol was immunoSEQ multiplex PCR, while the TCRdb copy is restricted to in-frame clones and leaves out a portion. The sample carries roughly 30,000 clones, roughly nine tenths recorded once. The sample here was CD8+ T cells from peripheral blood, taken from a patient given anti-PD-1 treatment. The receptors were gathered from a human donor with melanoma. Both conserved end residues are part of each CDR3. The D gene is left open where the match is weak. Clone size is not always given. Where it is, it says once, few, many or a class for expanded clones.

D gene: -
J gene: TRBJ1-4
V gene: TRBV28
clone size: -
CDR3 DNA: TGTGCCAGCAGTTTATCCCTCCGACGAGATCATAATGAAAAACTGTTTTTT
CDR3 protein: CASSLSLRRDHNEKLFF

D gene: -
J gene: TRBJ2-3
V gene: TRBV27
clone size: -
CDR3 DNA: TGTGCCAGCAGTACCCTAACGGGGTTTGGAACAGATACGCAGTATTTT
CDR3 protein: CASSTLTGFGTDTQYF

D gene: -
J gene: TRBJ1-1
V gene: TRBV7-9
clone size: -
CDR3 DNA: TGTGCCAGCAGGGAAGGGGGTTACACTGAAGCTTTCTTT
CDR3 protein: CASREGGYTEAFF

D gene: -
J gene: TRBJ2-5
V gene: TRBV4-2
clone size: -
CDR3 DNA: TGTGCCAGCAGCCAACAGGGCCAAGAGACCCAGTACTTC
CDR3 protein: CASSQQGQETQYF

D gene: TRBD1
J gene: TRBJ1-1
V gene: TRBV7-8
clone size: -
CDR3 DNA: TGTGCCAGCAGCTTACGCGGGACAGGGGGCGAAACTTTCTTT
CDR3 protein: CASSLRGTGGETFF

D gene: TRBD2
J gene: TRBJ2-7
V gene: TRBV5-6
clone size: -
CDR3 DNA: TGTGCCAGCAGCGCTGCGGGGGGCCCAAACCCTTACGAGCAGTACTTC
CDR3 protein: CASSAAGGPNPYEQYF

D gene: -
J gene: TRBJ2-1
V gene: TRBV2
clone size: -
CDR3 DNA: TGTGCCAGCAGTGAGGGTTGGGACCCTTACAATGAGCAGTTCTTC
CDR3 protein: CASSEGWDPYNEQFF

D gene: TRBD2
J gene: TRBJ2-7
V gene: TRBV10-3
clone size: -
CDR3 DNA: TGTGCCATCACTTCGGGGGGGCCCGACGAGCAGTACTTC
CDR3 protein: CAITSGGPDEQYF

D gene: TRBD1
J gene: TRBJ2-7
V gene: TRBV4-3
clone size: -
CDR3 DNA: TGCGCCAGCAGCCAAGATCAGTCAAGGACAGGCCTATCCTACGAGCAGTACTTC
CDR3 protein: CASSQDQSRTGLSYEQYF

D gene: -
J gene: TRBJ2-2
V gene: TRBV6-2/TRBV6-3
clone size: -
CDR3 DNA: TGTGCCAGCAGTCGGGGGCCCGGGGAGCTGTTTTTT
CDR3 protein: CASSRGPGELFF

D gene: -
J gene: TRBJ1-1
V gene: TRBV9
clone size: -
CDR3 DNA: TGTGCCAGCAGCGTAGACCCGACCAACACTGAAGCTTTCTTT
CDR3 protein: CASSVDPTNTEAFF

D gene: -
J gene: TRBJ1-1
V gene: TRBV15
clone size: -
CDR3 DNA: TGTGCCACCAGCAGAGATAGGGCTCCCACTGAAGCTTTCTTT
CDR3 protein: CATSRDRAPTEAFF

D gene: TRBD1
J gene: TRBJ1-2
V gene: TRBV7-3
clone size: -
CDR3 DNA: TGTGCCAGCAGCTCGGGACAGGGAAGTTATGGCTACACCTTC
CDR3 protein: CASSSGQGSYGYTF

D gene: TRBD1
J gene: TRBJ2-7
V gene: TRBV30
clone size: few
CDR3 DNA: TGTGCCTTCTACCGGGACAGCACCTACGAGCAGTACTTC
CDR3 protein: CAFYRDSTYEQYF

D gene: -
J gene: TRBJ2-7
V gene: TRBV28
clone size: -
CDR3 DNA: TGTGCCAGCGTGGGGGGGCGGGGACTAACCTACGAGCAGTACTTC
CDR3 protein: CASVGGRGLTYEQYF

D gene: TRBD1
J gene: TRBJ1-2
V gene: TRBV12-3/TRBV12-4
clone size: -
CDR3 DNA: TGTGCCAGCAGTCGGGACAGGGGAACTGGCTACACCTTC
CDR3 protein: CASSRDRGTGYTF

D gene: -
J gene: TRBJ2-1
V gene: TRBV2
clone size: -
CDR3 DNA: TGTGCCAGCAGTGGCACCGAACTATCCTACAATGAGCAGTTCTTC
CDR3 protein: CASSGTELSYNEQFF

D gene: TRBD2
J gene: TRBJ2-3
V gene: TRBV7-2
clone size: -
CDR3 DNA: TGTGCCAGCAGCTTCCGACTAGCGGGGGGCGGAGGCACAGATACGCAGTATTTT
CDR3 protein: CASSFRLAGGGGTDTQYF

D gene: TRBD1
J gene: TRBJ2-7
V gene: TRBV11-2
clone size: -
CDR3 DNA: TGTGCCAGCAGCCCCCGGGGACAGGGGGCTTACGAGCAGTACTTC
CDR3 protein: CASSPRGQGAYEQYF

D gene: TRBD1
J gene: TRBJ1-2
V gene: TRBV7-9
clone size: -
CDR3 DNA: TGTGCCAGTCAACCGACCGACACAGGGGTGTCTGGCTACACCTTC
CDR3 protein: CASQPTDTGVSGYTF

D gene: -
J gene: TRBJ1-5
V gene: TRBV15
clone size: -
CDR3 DNA: TGTGCCACCAGCAGAGACAGGTCTAGCAATCAGCCCCAGCATTTT
CDR3 protein: CATSRDRSSNQPQHF

D gene: -
J gene: TRBJ2-5
V gene: TRBV7-2
clone size: -
CDR3 DNA: TGTGCCAGCAGCCAACGGGCCGTGCAATTACAAGAGACCCAGTACTTC
CDR3 protein: CASSQRAVQLQETQYF

D gene: -
J gene: TRBJ1-2
V gene: TRBV3-1/TRBV3-2
clone size: -
CDR3 DNA: TGTGCCAGCAGCCAAGTGTTTCGACAGCCGAACTATGGCTACACCTTC
CDR3 protein: CASSQVFRQPNYGYTF

D gene: -
J gene: TRBJ2-2
V gene: TRBV9
clone size: -
CDR3 DNA: TGTGCCAGCAGCGGGCGGGAGCTGTTTTTT
CDR3 protein: CASSGRELFF

D gene: -
J gene: TRBJ1-6
V gene: TRBV5-3
clone size: -
CDR3 DNA: TGTGCCAGAAAGCATGGGACCGAGGCGGGTGGAAGTTCACCCCTCCACTTT
CDR3 protein: CARKHGTEAGGSSPLHF

D gene: -
J gene: TRBJ1-4
V gene: TRBV28
clone size: -
CDR3 DNA: TGTGCCAGCACCCTTGGGGGCGTCATCAATGAAAAACTGTTTTTT
CDR3 protein: CASTLGGVINEKLFF

D gene: TRBD2
J gene: TRBJ2-5
V gene: TRBV11-2
clone size: -
CDR3 DNA: TGTGCCAGCAGCTTAGTAAAGCGGGGAGAGACCCAGTACTTC
CDR3 protein: CASSLVKRGETQYF

D gene: TRBD1
J gene: TRBJ1-1
V gene: TRBV5-1
clone size: -
CDR3 DNA: TGCGCCAGCAGCTTCCGGGACAGGGTGGGGGCAACTGAAGCTTTCTTT
CDR3 protein: CASSFRDRVGATEAFF

D gene: -
J gene: TRBJ1-1
V gene: TRBV5-1
clone size: -
CDR3 DNA: TGCGCCAGCAGCTTAACAGGGTACACTGAAGCTTTCTTT
CDR3 protein: CASSLTGYTEAFF

D gene: -
J gene: TRBJ1-2
V gene: TRBV27
clone size: -
CDR3 DNA: TGTGCCAGCAGTTTTCTGGCAGGGGTCTATGGCTACACCTTC
CDR3 protein: CASSFLAGVYGYTF

D gene: TRBD1
J gene: TRBJ1-6
V gene: TRBV5-4
clone size: -
CDR3 DNA: TGTGCCAGCAGCACTGCGGACAGGGTCACGAATTCACCCCTCCACTTT
CDR3 protein: CASSTADRVTNSPLHF

D gene: TRBD1
J gene: TRBJ1-6
V gene: TRBV27
clone size: -
CDR3 DNA: TGTGCCAGCACTTTGCTGGGGCCAGGGGGTCCTTATTCACCCCTCCACTTT
CDR3 protein: CASTLLGPGGPYSPLHF

D gene: -
J gene: TRBJ2-2
V gene: TRBV5-5
clone size: -
CDR3 DNA: TGTGCCAGCAGCGCCGGACTCAACACCGGGGAGCTGTTTTTT
CDR3 protein: CASSAGLNTGELFF

D gene: TRBD2
J gene: TRBJ2-3
V gene: TRBV9
clone size: -
CDR3 DNA: TGTGCCAGCAGCGCCGGGACTAGCGGTAGCACAGATACGCAGTATTTT
CDR3 protein: CASSAGTSGSTDTQYF

D gene: TRBD2
J gene: TRBJ2-3
V gene: TRBV29-1
clone size: -
CDR3 DNA: TGCAGCGTTGAAGATCGGACTAGCGGGGGTTTGACGCAGTATTTT
CDR3 protein: CSVEDRTSGGLTQYF

D gene: -
J gene: TRBJ2-3
V gene: TRBV6-5
clone size: -
CDR3 DNA: TGTGCCAGCAGTTCCTGGGGGATCGATGATACGCAGTATTTT
CDR3 protein: CASSSWGIDDTQYF